The 7 T cell receptor beta chains in this list originate from one sample, sequenced in a study of CD8 T cells in Susac syndrome. When the RNA was reverse transcribed, random hexamers were used with an input of about 0.45 to 1 ug. TCRdb re-analysed the immunoSEQ multiplex PCR reads in MiXCR, keeping a single row per CDR3 protein. The sample has some 150,000 distinct CDR3 sequences, 95% to 96% seen once. The sample taken for sequencing was CD8+ T cells from PBMCs. These receptor sequences come from a human donor with multiple sclerosis.

This clonotype appeared a single time. The chain employs TRBV20-1 and TRBJ2-2; no firm D call. Germline assignment: CDR1 DFQATT and CDR2 SNEGSKA (reference sequence). The CDR3 totals 13 residues. The V and J ends lost 3 bases and 1 base respectively, with 6 bases between them. CDR3 region: CSASDLNTGELFF. The CDR3 coding sequence is TGCAGTGCTAGTGACCTGAACACCGGGGAGCTGTTTTTT.

This sequence joins TRBV30 and TRBJ2-7; D ambiguous. The CDR3 is made up of 11 amino acids. V was pared by 6 bases and J by 1 base, with 7 bases between. Per the germline V gene, CDR1 is GTSNPN and CDR2 is SVGIG (reference sequence). The CDR3 sequence: CACGRSYEQYF. In DNA form, the CDR3 reads TGTGCCTGTGGCCGTTCCTACGAGCAGTACTTC.

This chain uses TRBV5-1 with TRBJ1-5; D ambiguous. The CDR3 consists of 11 residues. The V end lost 8 bases, the J end lost 5 bases, and 8 bases lay between the germline ends. Germline V gene sequence: CDR1 SGHRS, CDR2 YFSETQ. The CDR3, as DNA: TGCGCCAGTTTAAATGATCAGCCCCAGCATTTT. This gives the protein CASLNDQPQHF.

This clonotype appeared a few times. The genes are TRBV30 and TRBJ1-2, with 9 bases that match TRBD1. Germline CDR1 and CDR2: GTSNPN and SVGIG (reference sequence). Trimming took 1 base from V and 4 from J; bases not matched to a gene: 13. The CDR3 consists of 17 residues. This chain's CDR3 is CAWSAESDRGAVYGYTF. CDR3 bases: TGTGCCTGGAGTGCGGAAAGTGACAGGGGGGCGGTCTATGGCTACACCTTC.

CDR3 amino acids: CASSVLGLAEFQETQYF. In DNA, the CDR3 is TGTGCCAGCAGTGTCCTAGGACTAGCGGAATTCCAAGAGACCCAGTACTTC. This chain links TRBV6-1 with TRBJ2-5; 10 bases align to TRBD2. The ends lost 4 bases at V and 1 base at J; junction bases unmatched: 9. This CDR3 spans 17 amino acids. Germline CDR1 MNHNS, CDR2 SASEGT.

The V gene is TRBV29-1, the J gene TRBJ2-2; no clear D. The CDR3 runs to 13 residues. V was cut by 2 bases and J by 3 bases, with 7 bases left in between. Germline CDR1 is SQVTM and CDR2 is ANQGSEA. CDR3 nucleotides: TGCAGCGTTGAACTGTCGGACACCGGGGAGCTGTTTTTT. This gives the protein CSVELSDTGELFF.

The chain has TRBV5-4 and TRBJ1-2; maybe TRBD1 (5 bases). V lost 6 bases and J 8 bases, leaving 17 bases between the germline ends. There are 13 residues in the CDR3. Per the germline V gene, CDR1 is SGHNT and CDR2 is YYREEE (reference sequence). CDR3 nucleotides: TGTGCCAGCACTCTCCGGGGGGAAGAGGGCTACACCTTC. Amino acids: CASTLRGEEGYTF. Looking up the rest from reference TRBV5-4 and TRBJ1-2 gives the full variable domain: ETGVTQSPTHLIKTRGQQVTLRCSSQSGHNTVSWYQQALGQGPQFIFQYYREEENGRGNFPPRFSGLQFPNYSSELNVNALELDDSALYLCASTLRGEEGYTFGSGTRLTVV.